These 32 T cell receptor beta chains came from one sample sequenced in a study of cytomegalovirus exposure and HLA in healthy donors. The PCR contained 60 Vbeta and 13 Jbeta primers. Libraries were prepared by immunoSEQ multiplex PCR; TCRdb keeps only in-frame clonotypes and omits some of them. The sample includes some 130,000 clones, 70% to 75% of them seen just once. Sequencing was performed on PBMCs. The receptors were gathered from a male donor in good health and CMV-seronegative.

This clone was picked up a small number of times. The chain joins TRBV19 to TRBJ1-2, with D perhaps matching TRBD1 (5 bases). The CDR3 contains 14 residues. From germline, CDR1 is LNHDA and CDR2 SQIVND (reference sequence). Trimming cost V 4 bases and J 0 bases, with 9 bases left between them. CDR3 protein: CASSNRKTNYGYTF. The CDR3, as DNA: TGTGCCAGTAGTAACAGGAAAACTAACTATGGCTACACCTTC. The variable domain in full, completed from reference TRBV19 and TRBJ1-2, reads DGGITQSPKYLFRKEGQNVTLSCEQNLNHDAMYWYRQDPGQGLRLIYYSQIVNDFQKGDIAEGYSVSREKKESFPLTVTSAQKNPTAFYLCASSNRKTNYGYTFGSGTRLTVV.

The chain recombines TRBV27 with TRBJ2-7; TRBD1 might be the D (5 bases). This CDR3 contains 12 residues. Germline loops: CDR1 MNHEY, CDR2 SMNVEV (reference sequence). V gave up 6 bases and J gave up 0 bases, with 6 bases separating them. CDR3 sequence reads: CASRGASYEQYF. DNA for the CDR3: TGTGCCAGCAGAGGGGCCTCCTACGAGCAGTACTTC.

This chain uses TRBV29-1 with TRBJ2-5; D gene unclear. The CDR3 runs to 13 residues. V was cut by 4 bases and J by 0 bases, with 9 bases left in between. Germline CDR1 and CDR2: SQVTM and ANQGSEA. CDR3: CSVAGSYQETQYF. The CDR3 nucleotides read TGCAGCGTTGCAGGCAGCTACCAAGAGACCCAGTACTTC.

The rearrangement uses TRBV19 and TRBJ1-1; weak D call: TRBD1 (6 bases). This CDR3 is 15 amino acids long. Trimming removed 0 bases from V and 4 bases from J, with 12 bases in between. CDR1 and CDR2 (germline): LNHDA, SQIVND (reference sequence). The CDR3 here is CASSIDRGATTEAFF. The CDR3 nucleotides read TGTGCCAGTAGTATAGACCGGGGGGCGACCACTGAAGCTTTCTTT.

The V gene is TRBV6-1, the J gene TRBJ1-2; 8 bases agree with TRBD1. The V gene's germline CDR1 is MNHNS and CDR2 SASEGT. With V trimmed by 7 bases and J by 8 bases, 9 bases remained unmatched. The CDR3 length is 13 residues. The CDR3 DNA reads as TGTGCCAGCACCGCGACAGGGGTAGGCGGCTACACCTTC. Translating gives CASTATGVGGYTF.

The chain combines TRBV7-6 with TRBJ2-3; D perhaps matches TRBD1 (5 bases). This CDR3 has 18 amino acids. Per the germline V gene, CDR1 is SGHVS and CDR2 is FNYEAQ. The ends were cut back, 5 bases at V and 2 bases at J, with 23 bases in the middle. CDR3 bases: TGTGCCAGCAGCCCCCTGGTGGGGCAGGGCTTGTTCACAGATACGCAGTATTTT. Its translation is CASSPLVGQGLFTDTQYF.

Of note for this clone: One end of the junction fails to match germline, which may point to a read error. The chain links TRBV7-7 to TRBJ2-7, with TRBD1 matching 8 bases. Germline lookup yields CDR1 SSHAT and CDR2 FNYEAQ (reference sequence). The CDR3 runs to 15 residues. CDR3 amino acids: CASSLAITGGGEQYF. CDR3 nucleotide sequence: TGTGCTAGCAGCTTAGCCATCACAGGGGGTGGCGAGCAGTACTTC.

This chain connects TRBV7-2 to TRBJ2-5, with a weak D call TRBD1 (6 bases). Between the trimmed V and J ends, which lost 5 bases and 5 bases, there was a span of 12 bases. This CDR3 spans 13 amino acids. Germline-derived CDR1 and CDR2 are SGHTA and FQGNSA. Here the CDR3 reads CASSPDRRETQYF. The CDR3 DNA is TGTGCCAGCAGCCCCGACAGGAGGGAGACCCAGTACTTC.

The V call is TRBV7-9, the J call TRBJ1-1; D possibly corresponds to TRBD1 (6 bases). This CDR3 has 15 residues. The V end was cut by 6 bases, the J end by 4 bases, with 18 bases between. The germline CDR1 and CDR2 sequences are SEHNR and FQNEAQ (reference sequence). The CDR3 DNA reads as TGTGCCAGCAGAAGAGTTGGGGGCAAGGGCACTGAAGCTTTCTTT. As protein: CASRRVGGKGTEAFF.

This clone was recorded a few times. V is TRBV5-4 and J is TRBJ2-1, with D hard to call. Germline-derived CDR1 and CDR2 are SGHNT and YYREEE (reference sequence). The ends were cut back, 0 bases at V and 6 bases at J, with 4 bases in the middle. The CDR3 runs 12 residues. The CDR3 nucleotides are TGTGCCAGCAGCTTGGCCTTCAATGAGCAGTTCTTC. Translated, it gives CASSLAFNEQFF.

The chain couples TRBV10-3 to TRBJ1-6; tentatively, D is TRBD1 (5 bases). V gave up 0 bases and J gave up 6 bases, with 12 bases separating them. Germline V gene sequence: CDR1 ENHRY, CDR2 SYGVKD. The CDR3 has 16 residues. CDR3 in DNA: TGTGCCATCAGTGAGTCTCCGGCAGGGTCTAATTCACCCCTCCACTTT. Amino acids: CAISESPAGSNSPLHF.

The V gene is TRBV25-1, the J gene TRBJ2-1; 12 bases fit TRBD2. CDR1 and CDR2 from the germline V gene are MGHDK and SYGVNS. The V gene end was trimmed by 6 bases and the J gene end by 5 bases; junction bases not matched to a gene: 8. The CDR3 is 16 residues long. The CDR3 nucleotides are TGTGCCAGCAGGCTCATGACTAGCGGGGGAAACAATGAGCAGTTCTTC. It encodes CASRLMTSGGNNEQFF.

The chain is built from TRBV19 and TRBJ1-3, with D uncertain. The germline V and J ends were trimmed by 3 bases and 8 bases, with 20 bases remaining between them. The CDR3 loop spans 16 amino acids. Germline V gene lookup returns CDR1 LNHDA and CDR2 SQIVND (reference sequence). This chain's CDR3 is CASSIRRKTSRDTIYF. The DNA for the CDR3 is TGTGCCAGTAGTATCCGACGAAAGACGAGCCGGGACACCATATATTTT.

This clone has only one observation. The rearrangement links TRBV28 to TRBJ2-7; a possible D gene is TRBD1 (5 bases). This CDR3 region has 16 residues. CDR1 is MDHEN and CDR2 is SYDVKM in the germline V gene. V was pared by 4 bases and J by 3 bases, with 19 bases between. The CDR3 sequence is CASSSGRESAHYEQYF. CDR3 sequence (DNA): TGTGCCAGCAGTTCCGGCAGGGAATCGGCCCACTACGAGCAGTACTTC.

To note about this clone: A junction boundary mismatches the germline segment, possibly from a read error. Other DNA sequences in this specimen translate into the identical CDR3. V usage is TRBV27 and J usage is TRBJ1-2; possibly TRBD1 for D (6 bases). The CDR3 extends over 18 amino acids. Germline values: CDR1 MNHEY, CDR2 SMNVEV (reference sequence). CDR3: CASSQYEGQMSYPNGYTF. In DNA, the CDR3 is TGTGCCAGCAGCCAATACGAAGGACAGATGAGTTACCCCAATGGCTATACCTTC.

The chain is built from TRBV5-1 and TRBJ1-6; no reliable D call. The V gene lost 0 bases and the J gene lost 8 bases, with 9 bases spanning the gap. Per germline, CDR1 SGHRS and CDR2 YFSETQ. The length of the CDR3 is 14 residues. The CDR3 DNA reads TGCGCCAGCAGCTTGGGTCAATTTGATTCACCCCTCCACTTT. This codes for CASSLGQFDSPLHF.

The V and J genes are TRBV7-2 and TRBJ1-3; D unresolved. The V gene lost 5 bases and the J gene lost 1 base, with 18 bases spanning the gap. Per germline, CDR1 SGHTA and CDR2 FQGNSA. The CDR3 is made up of 17 amino acids. The CDR3 loop is CASSPNPSAVSGNTIYF. CDR3 bases: TGTGCCAGCAGCCCTAACCCATCGGCGGTTTCTGGAAACACCATATATTTT.

The chain joins TRBV7-2 to TRBJ2-1; 8 bases align to TRBD1. V gave up 5 bases and J gave up 7 bases; unmatched junction bases: 10. Germline V gives CDR1 SGHTA, CDR2 FQGNSA. This CDR3 region has 15 residues. The CDR3 loop is CASSQDRALGNEQFF. The CDR3 nucleotides read TGTGCCAGCAGCCAGGACAGGGCGCTGGGGAATGAGCAGTTCTTC.

V is TRBV7-2 and J is TRBJ2-7; no clear D gene. Trimming cost V 1 base and J 2 bases, with 12 bases left between them. The CDR3 spans 15 residues. The germline V gene encodes CDR1 SGHTA and CDR2 FQGNSA. The CDR3 bases are TGTGCCAGCAGCTTAGGTCGGGTGCAAACCTACGAGCAGTACTTC. Translated: CASSLGRVQTYEQYF.

The CDR3 nucleotides are TGCGCCAGCAGCCAAGCACTAGCGGGGGGGGATGAGCAGTTCTTC. This encodes CASSQALAGGDEQFF. This chain uses TRBV4-1 with TRBJ2-1; 13 bases line up with TRBD2. With 1 base clipped from V and 8 bases from J, the junction kept 2 bases outside the gene matches. CDR1 and CDR2 from the germline V gene are MGHRA and YSYEKL. There are 15 residues in the CDR3.

The rearrangement joins TRBV5-8 to TRBJ1-5; a possible D gene is TRBD1 (5 bases). This CDR3 is 15 amino acids long. Germline loops: CDR1 SGHTS, CDR2 YDEGEE. V gave up 0 bases and J gave up 6 bases, with 13 bases separating them. CDR3 loop: CASSLEGRGSQPQHF. The DNA of the CDR3 is TGTGCCAGCAGCTTGGAAGGTAGGGGTAGTCAGCCCCAGCATTTT.

The gene calls are TRBV27 and TRBJ2-5; TRBD2 agrees at 9 bases. V lost 6 bases, J lost 2 bases, and 10 bases stayed unmatched. The CDR3 sequence is 16 residues long. The germline CDR1 and CDR2 sequences are MNHEY and SMNVEV (reference sequence). The CDR3 DNA reads as TGTGCCAGCAGCCGCGGGTCTAGCGGGGCACAAGAGACCCAGTACTTC. It translates to CASSRGSSGAQETQYF.

The gene calls are TRBV7-9 and TRBJ2-7; D is ambiguous. V was cut by 3 bases and J by 0 bases, with 15 bases left in between. Per germline, CDR1 SEHNR and CDR2 FQNEAQ (reference sequence). The CDR3 is made up of 16 amino acids. CDR3 sequence (DNA): TGTGCCAGCAGCTTCCCCATGGGCAAGTCCTCCTACGAGCAGTACTTC. It specifies CASSFPMGKSSYEQYF.

The chain uses TRBV5-5 and TRBJ2-2; D perhaps matches TRBD1 (5 bases). Trimming left V 2 bases short and J 0 bases short, with 14 bases between. The CDR3 is 17 amino acids. The V gene's germline CDR1 is SGHKS and CDR2 YYEKEE (reference sequence). The CDR3 reads CASSFVRTMSNTGELFF. The CDR3 nucleotides read TGTGCCAGCAGCTTCGTCAGGACAATGTCGAACACCGGGGAGCTGTTTTTT.

The table lists this clone with a few counts. The chain carries TRBV18 and TRBJ1-1, with a tentative D call TRBD1 (6 bases). Germline lookup yields CDR1 KGHSH and CDR2 LQKENI. The CDR3 is 14 amino acids. V gave up 4 bases and J gave up 3 bases, with 12 bases separating them. CDR3 DNA sequence: TGTGCCAGCTCACGGGAACAGGGAGACACTGAAGCTTTCTTT. Translating gives CASSREQGDTEAFF.

This clone was detected once. This chain uses TRBV27 with TRBJ2-7; D possibly corresponds to TRBD2 (6 bases). This CDR3 comprises 14 residues. Trimming shortened V by 6 bases and J by 1 base, and 13 bases separated the two germline ends. Germline CDR1 is MNHEY and CDR2 is SMNVEV (reference sequence). The CDR3 DNA follows: TGTGCCAGCAGCTTTCGGGACTTATCCTACGAGCAGTACTTC. It encodes CASSFRDLSYEQYF.

This chain joins TRBV7-8 and TRBJ2-7; 9 bases fit TRBD1. From germline, CDR1 is SGHVS and CDR2 FQNEAQ. After removal of 5 bases from V and 3 bases from J, the junction contained 8 bases not matched to a gene. The CDR3 length is 15 residues. The CDR3 coding sequence is TGTGCCAGCAGCCCGAGACAGGGGGTCATCTACGAGCAGTACTTC. This sequence encodes CASSPRQGVIYEQYF.

The chain joins TRBV10-1 to TRBJ1-3; no reliable D call. The CDR3 covers 15 residues. The germline CDR1 and CDR2 sequences are WNHNN and SYGVQD (reference sequence). V shed 6 bases and J shed 1 base, with 13 bases lying between them. CDR3 in amino acids: CASRRQIKSGNTIYF. CDR3 bases: TGCGCCAGCAGGCGACAAATTAAGTCTGGAAACACCATATATTTT.

V usage is TRBV7-2 and J usage is TRBJ1-5; 11 bases match TRBD1. The germline CDR1 and CDR2 sequences are SGHTA and FQGNSA. This CDR3 has 15 amino acids. The V and J ends lost 5 bases and 5 bases, in that order; junction bases with no gene match: 5. CDR3 nucleotide sequence: TGTGCCAGCAGCAGACGGACAGGGGGCGATCAGCCCCAGCATTTT. This sequence encodes CASSRRTGGDQPQHF.

This rearrangement joins TRBV7-8 to TRBJ2-3; a possible D gene is TRBD2 (5 bases). V dropped 5 bases and J dropped 1 base, with 13 bases sitting between them. The CDR3 is made up of 15 amino acids. Germline loops: CDR1 SGHVS, CDR2 FQNEAQ. The CDR3 region has the DNA TGTGCCAGCAGCCTAGGACTCTCTCGCACAGATACGCAGTATTTT. Translating it yields CASSLGLSRTDTQYF.

The chain carries TRBV15 and TRBJ2-3; TRBD2 is a possible D gene (6 bases). Trimming took off 6 bases at V and 0 bases at J, with 13 bases between the two ends. Germline CDR1 and CDR2: LNHNV and YYDKDF (reference sequence). The CDR3 is 15 residues long. CDR3 sequence: CATRNPEGSTDTQYF. CDR3 DNA sequence: TGTGCCACCAGAAATCCGGAGGGAAGCACAGATACGCAGTATTTT.

The rearrangement links TRBV2 to TRBJ1-2, with D maybe TRBD1 (6 bases). There are 12 residues in the CDR3. Germline V gene lookup returns CDR1 SNHLY and CDR2 FYNNEI. V was pared by 7 bases and J by 4 bases, with 10 bases between. Here the CDR3 DNA reads TGTGCCAGCAACAGGGATAGCTATGGCTACACCTTC. It yields the protein CASNRDSYGYTF.